The T cell receptor beta chain under discussion was sequenced for a study of T cells in Graves' hyperthyroidism and ophthalmopathy. Study-level findings and limits: Clonotypes that were expanded in thyroid above 0.001 mostly appeared in blood too. Using 13 V-J features, a model discriminated ophthalmopathy from stable hyperthyroidism.

The authors took PBMCs from roughly 9.5 ml fresh peripheral blood. This clonotype was recorded many times. No antigen is known for it. In germline, CDR1 is SGHNT, CDR2 YYREEE (reference sequence). This CDR3 contains 15 residues. Trimming shortened V by 4 bases and J by 4 bases, and 16 bases separated the two germline ends. TCR beta CDR3 regions were amplified from RNA transcripts. Primed by the HTBI set, a first-round RT-PCR was run on the TCR CDR3. TCRdb called the multiplex PCR reads again in MiXCR, with one record for every CDR3 protein. This table holds hundreds of thousands of distinct CDR3 sequences, around 21% found once.

The sequenced material came from blood. The origin of this receptor is a man under 40 with Graves' ophthalmopathy. The V gene is TRBV5-4, the J gene TRBJ2-3; maybe TRBD1 (5 bases). The CDR3 coding sequence is TGTGCCAGCAGCCACGAAGGGGTCATTGCAGATACGCAGTATTTT. Its protein is CASSHEGVIADTQYF.